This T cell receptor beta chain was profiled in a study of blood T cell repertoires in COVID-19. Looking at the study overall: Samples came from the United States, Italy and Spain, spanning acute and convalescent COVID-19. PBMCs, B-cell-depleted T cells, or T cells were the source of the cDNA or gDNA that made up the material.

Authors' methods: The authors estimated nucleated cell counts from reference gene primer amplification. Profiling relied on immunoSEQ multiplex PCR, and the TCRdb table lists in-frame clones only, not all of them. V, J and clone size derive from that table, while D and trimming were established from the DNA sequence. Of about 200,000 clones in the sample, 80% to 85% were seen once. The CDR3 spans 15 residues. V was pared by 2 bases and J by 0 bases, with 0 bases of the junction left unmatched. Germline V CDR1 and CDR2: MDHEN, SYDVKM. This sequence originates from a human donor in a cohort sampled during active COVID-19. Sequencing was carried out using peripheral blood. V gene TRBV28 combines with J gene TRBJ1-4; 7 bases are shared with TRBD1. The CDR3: CASSLQGATNEKLFF. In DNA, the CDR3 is TGTGCCAGCAGTTTACAGGGGGCAACTAATGAAAAACTGTTTTTT.